This T cell receptor beta chain was captured in a study of graft-versus-host responses after intestinal transplantation. The CDR3 covers 19 residues. J lost 3 bases, V lost 4 bases, and 14 bases had no gene match. The germline V gene encodes CDR1 PRHDT and CDR2 FYEKMQ (reference sequence). Points on this clone: Its cognate antigen is unknown.

The method was immunoSEQ multiplex PCR; TCRdb's version includes in-frame clones alone and lacks a portion of them. The table lists about 98,000 clones, around 83% of them singletons. The sequence came from a human donor who received an intestinal transplant. The chain joins TRBV13 to TRBJ2-3, with 12 bases fitting TRBD2. The specimen was unstimulated CD8+ T cells sorted from spleen or lymph node cells, collected before intestinal transplant. CDR3 in DNA: TGTGCCAGCAGCTCTATGACTAGCGGGAGTGGGGGGGCGACAGATACGCAGTATTTT. Amino acids: CASSSMTSGSGGATDTQYF.